Presented here are 28 T cell receptor beta chains from one specimen sequenced in a study of cytomegalovirus exposure and HLA in healthy donors. Vbeta (60) and Jbeta (13) primers were used in the PCR. Using immunoSEQ multiplex PCR, the repertoire was profiled, and TCRdb retains in-frame clones only, with some absent. Here the sample spans around 200,000 clones, 65% to 90% being singletons. What was sequenced was PBMCs. These receptors were collected from a man aged 35 to 55 in good health and CMV-seropositive.

The chain recombines TRBV5-4 with TRBJ1-6, with 8 nucleotides matching TRBD1. CDR1 and CDR2 from the germline V gene are SGHNT and YYREEE (reference sequence). This CDR3 has 17 residues. Trimming at V came to 2 bases and at J to 3 bases, leaving 7 bases not matched to a gene. CDR3 region: CASSFGQGAYYNSPLHF. The DNA for the CDR3 is TGTGCCAGCAGCTTTGGTCAGGGGGCCTACTATAATTCACCCCTCCACTTT.

The chain couples TRBV19 to TRBJ1-6; TRBD1 matches at 8 bases. Per the germline V gene, CDR1 is LNHDA and CDR2 is SQIVND (reference sequence). CDR3 size: 15 residues. V was pared by 6 bases and J by 7 bases, with 8 bases of the junction left unmatched. CDR3 DNA: TGTGCCAGTAGAGGTGACAGGGGCTTAAATTCACCCCTCCACTTT. Residues: CASRGDRGLNSPLHF.

V gene TRBV7-3 combines with J gene TRBJ2-5, with 11 bases fitting TRBD2. J gave up 4 bases and V 5 bases, and 6 bases lay outside the gene matches. The CDR3 length is 15 residues. Per germline, CDR1 SGHTA and CDR2 FQGTGA. In nucleotides, the CDR3 is TGTGCCAGCAGCCATAGCGGGGGGGCCGGAGAGACCCAGTACTTC. It is translated as CASSHSGGAGETQYF.

This clone was picked up a small number of times. CDR3 protein: CASSPPGQSPYNEQFF. The CDR3 region has the DNA TGTGCCAGTAGTCCCCCGGGACAGTCTCCTTACAATGAGCAGTTCTTC. J is TRBJ2-1 and V is TRBV19; 7 bases agree with TRBD1. This CDR3 has 16 amino acids. V trimming: 5 bases; J trimming: 4 bases; junction bases outside the gene matches: 11. The germline V gene encodes CDR1 LNHDA and CDR2 SQIVND (reference sequence). Filled out from reference TRBV19 and TRBJ2-1, the complete variable domain reads DGGITQSPKYLFRKEGQNVTLSCEQNLNHDAMYWYRQDPGQGLRLIYYSQIVNDFQKGDIAEGYSVSREKKESFPLTVTSAQKNPTAFYLCASSPPGQSPYNEQFFGPGTRLTVL.

The V gene is TRBV4-1, the J gene TRBJ1-3; D ambiguous. Per germline, CDR1 MGHRA and CDR2 YSYEKL. The CDR3 contains 17 residues. Trimming removed 0 bases at V and 0 bases at J, with 12 bases between. The CDR3 DNA reads as TGCGCCAGCAGCCAAGATCTACCCGTTCCCTCTGGAAACACCATATATTTT. Encoded protein: CASSQDLPVPSGNTIYF.

The chain couples TRBV5-6 to TRBJ1-6, with a weak D call TRBD1 (5 bases). CDR3 length equals 15 residues. Germline V gives CDR1 SGHDT, CDR2 YYEEEE. V shed 4 bases and J shed 7 bases, with 15 bases lying between them. CDR3 DNA sequence: TGTGCCAGCAGCAGGCCGGAGGGGTGGAATTCACCCCTCCACTTT. Protein product: CASSRPEGWNSPLHF.

The J gene is TRBJ1-3, the V gene TRBV30; D call uncertain. Trimming removed 5 bases from V and 4 bases from J, with 15 bases in between. The germline V gene encodes CDR1 GTSNPN and CDR2 SVGIG (reference sequence). The CDR3 length is 14 residues. The CDR3 loop reads CAWGDLSGGNTIYF. The CDR3 DNA reads TGTGCCTGGGGTGATCTTTCGGGAGGAAACACCATATATTTT.

This chain connects TRBV10-3 to TRBJ1-3, with D maybe TRBD1 (6 bases). V was pared by 6 bases and J by 6 bases, with 12 bases between. Looked up from germline, CDR1 is ENHRY and CDR2 is SYGVKD. This CDR3 region has 13 residues. CDR3 in amino acids: CAISTGSENTIYF. In DNA form, the CDR3 reads TGTGCCATCAGCACAGGGTCGGAAAACACCATATATTTT.

About this clone itself: At one boundary the junction diverges from the germline segment, which might be a read error. The chain combines TRBV7-9 with TRBJ2-1, with 7 bases identical to TRBD2. This CDR3 comprises 18 residues. Germline CDR1 reads SEHNR; CDR2 reads FQNEAQ (reference sequence). This CDR3 is CTSSSWRGLAVPYNEQFF. The CDR3 DNA reads as TGTACCAGCAGCTCATGGAGGGGCCTAGCGGTGCCCTACAATGAGCAGTTCTTC.

The chain is built from TRBV27 and TRBJ2-3, with D uncertain. Per germline, CDR1 MNHEY and CDR2 SMNVEV (reference sequence). The V end was cut by 4 bases, the J end by 4 bases, with 18 bases between. This CDR3 is 16 amino acids long. This CDR3 reads CASSSAPAQVPDTQYF. The CDR3 DNA reads as TGTGCCAGCAGTTCAGCTCCTGCCCAGGTCCCAGATACGCAGTATTTT.

This clone was observed once. The J gene is TRBJ2-5, the V gene TRBV7-9; no definite D call. Germline CDR1 is SEHNR and CDR2 is FQNEAQ (reference sequence). Trimming shortened V by 2 bases and J by 4 bases, and 5 bases separated the two germline ends. The CDR3 sequence is 12 residues long. This CDR3 reads CASSLSRETQYF. The CDR3 DNA reads as TGTGCCAGCAGCTTATCCCGAGAGACCCAGTACTTC.

The rearrangement links TRBV7-9 to TRBJ2-5; 12 bases are shared with TRBD2. The ends lost 10 bases at V and 13 bases at J; junction bases unmatched: 19. Germline CDR1 and CDR2: SEHNR and FQNEAQ (reference sequence). The CDR3 is 15 residues long. CDR3 DNA sequence: TGTGCCATCTACGGTGGGGCTAGCGGGGGGGCGCAAACGTACTTC. It encodes CAIYGGASGGAQTYF.

There are a few counts of this clone. V is TRBV5-1 and J is TRBJ1-1; D is uncertain. Trimming left V 5 bases short and J 2 bases short, with 10 bases between. CDR1 and CDR2 from the germline V gene are SGHRS and YFSETQ. The CDR3 sequence is 13 residues long. The CDR3 region has the DNA TGCGCCAGCAGTAGCCGGCCTAACACTGAAGCTTTCTTT. Translated: CASSSRPNTEAFF.

V and J are TRBV7-2 and TRBJ2-7; 14 positions match TRBD2. CDR3 length equals 19 residues. Looked up from germline, CDR1 is SGHTA and CDR2 is FQGNSA. The trim removed 5 bases at V and 9 bases at J, leaving 21 bases unmatched. The DNA of the CDR3 is TGTGCCAGCAGCACCATTGGACTAGCGGGGGGCCTACTCCGCTCCGCGCAGTACTTC. Its translation is CASSTIGLAGGLLRSAQYF. Combining the CDR3 with reference TRBV7-2 and TRBJ2-7 gives the whole variable domain GAGVSQSPSNKVTEKGKDVELRCDPISGHTALYWYRQSLGQGLEFLIYFQGNSAPDKSGLPSDRFSAERTGGSVSTLTIQRTQQEDSAVYLCASSTIGLAGGLLRSAQYFGPGTRLTVT.

In this sample, this clone turned up a few times. The gene calls are TRBV5-6 and TRBJ1-2; tentative D call: TRBD1 (6 bases). Germline CDR1 is SGHDT and CDR2 is YYEEEE. The CDR3 loop spans 12 amino acids. V lost 6 bases to trimming and J lost 5 bases, with 11 bases between them. This CDR3 reads CASMGARYGYTF. For the CDR3, the DNA is TGTGCCAGCATGGGGGCACGGTATGGCTACACCTTC.

The chain links TRBV30 to TRBJ1-3; D remains ambiguous. The CDR3 is 13 amino acids. The V end was cut by 2 bases, the J end by 0 bases, with 5 bases between. CDR1 is GTSNPN and CDR2 is SVGIG in the germline V gene (reference sequence). CDR3 nucleotide sequence: TGTGCCTGGAGTCCCCACTCTGGAAACACCATATATTTT. This codes for CAWSPHSGNTIYF.

CDR3 region: CASSPWDSGITFMNTEAFF. The CDR3 nucleotides are TGTGCCAGCTCACCATGGGATTCGGGGATTACTTTTATGAACACTGAAGCTTTCTTT. This chain joins TRBV18 and TRBJ1-1; D call uncertain. The germline V gene has CDR1 KGHSH and CDR2 LQKENI. V lost 2 bases to trimming and J lost 0 bases, with 22 bases between them. CDR3 length: 19 residues. Variable domain in full (rest from reference TRBV18 and TRBJ1-1): NAGVMQNPRHLVRRRGQEARLRCSPMKGHSHVYWYRQLPEEGLKFMVYLQKENIIDESGMPKERFSAEFPKEGPSILRIQQVVRGDSAAYFCASSPWDSGITFMNTEAFFGQGTRLTVV.

This chain uses TRBV9 with TRBJ1-2; 9 bases map to TRBD1. Germline trimming cut 4 bases from V and 4 bases from J; bases unmatched to any gene: 8. The CDR3 covers 15 residues. Germline CDR1 reads SGDLS; CDR2 reads YYNGEE. Written as DNA, the CDR3 is TGTGCCAGCAGCACAGGGACAGGGAGAGGCTATGGCTACACCTTC. It codes for CASSTGTGRGYGYTF.

The chain is built from TRBV7-3 and TRBJ2-5; 11 positions match TRBD1. J lost 5 bases, V lost 5 bases, and 4 bases had no gene match. There are 14 residues in the CDR3. CDR1 is SGHTA and CDR2 is FQGTGA in the germline V gene. As DNA, the CDR3 is TGTGCCAGCAGCATCGGGACAGGGGGGGAGACCCAGTACTTC. Residues: CASSIGTGGETQYF.

The V and J genes are TRBV7-9 and TRBJ2-1; a weak D match, TRBD2 (7 bases). V dropped 4 bases and J dropped 0 bases, with 16 bases sitting between them. Per the germline V gene, CDR1 is SEHNR and CDR2 is FQNEAQ (reference sequence). The CDR3 sequence is 17 residues long. In DNA form, the CDR3 reads TGTGCCAGCAGCTCCGTAGGGGGGGCTAGCTCCTACAATGAGCAGTTCTTC. Residues: CASSSVGGASSYNEQFF.

The chain combines TRBV11-3 with TRBJ1-1; TRBD1 matches 8 bases. Per germline, CDR1 SGHNT and CDR2 YENEEA. V gave up 5 bases and J gave up 10 bases; unmatched junction bases: 9. The CDR3 has 13 amino acids. For the CDR3, the DNA is TGTGCCAGCAGCCCAGGGGGCCGGGCCTCAGCTTTCTTT. Translating it yields CASSPGGRASAFF.

This clone was seen only a few times. The chain joins TRBV7-2 to TRBJ2-7; D is perhaps TRBD1 (6 bases). Germline CDR1 is SGHTA and CDR2 is FQGNSA. The CDR3 has 15 amino acids. Between the trimmed V and J ends, which lost 1 base and 4 bases, there was a span of 14 bases. CDR3 nucleotides: TGTGCCAGCAGCTTAGGAGGACAGAGGACTTACGAGCAGTACTTC. Its protein product is CASSLGGQRTYEQYF.

The gene calls are TRBV5-4 and TRBJ2-5, with TRBD1 as a possible D gene (5 bases). This CDR3 has 14 residues. Germline V gene data show CDR1 as SGHNT and CDR2 as YYREEE (reference sequence). The V gene lost 1 base and the J gene lost 3 bases, with 10 bases spanning the gap. CDR3 DNA sequence: TGTGCCAGCAGCTTGAGACCACAGGAAGAGACCCAGTACTTC. Translation gives CASSLRPQEETQYF.

The chain joins TRBV5-6 to TRBJ2-5, with D possibly being TRBD2 (7 bases). The CDR3 is 15 amino acids. Deletions cut 7 bases from V and 5 bases from J, with 21 bases between. Germline CDR1 SGHDT, CDR2 YYEEEE. The CDR3 nucleotides read TGTGCCAGCGGAATTCCCGGGGGGCGCGGGGAGACCCAGTACTTC. Protein sequence: CASGIPGGRGETQYF.

The rearrangement joins TRBV27 to TRBJ1-6, with D uncertain. This CDR3 is built from 12 residues. Trimming cost V 3 bases and J 13 bases, with 10 bases left between them. Germline CDR1 MNHEY, CDR2 SMNVEV (reference sequence). The CDR3 DNA reads as TGTGCCAGCAGTTTGACGGGGATGCCCCTCCACTTT. This encodes CASSLTGMPLHF.

The gene calls are TRBV6-5 and TRBJ2-6; a weak D match, TRBD2 (5 bases). Trimming cost V 2 bases and J 0 bases, with 8 bases left between them. This CDR3 comprises 16 residues. CDR1 and CDR2 (germline): MNHEY, SVGAGI. In DNA form, the CDR3 reads TGTGCCAGCAGTTACCGAGGAGGCTCTGGGGCCAACGTCCTGACTTTC. It codes for CASSYRGGSGANVLTF.

The genes are TRBV19 and TRBJ2-1; 8 bases are a match to TRBD1. CDR3 size: 11 residues. Unmatched junction bases numbered 5, after V lost 4 bases and J lost 15 bases. Per germline, CDR1 LNHDA and CDR2 SQIVND (reference sequence). The DNA of the CDR3 is TGTGCCAGTAGTACAGGGGGCGCGACGTTCTTC. It is translated as CASSTGGATFF.

This clone was counted once. The V call is TRBV27, the J call TRBJ1-5; D not resolved. The CDR3 loop spans 15 amino acids. CDR1 and CDR2 (germline): MNHEY, SMNVEV (reference sequence). Between the trimmed V and J ends, which lost 1 base and 1 base, there was a span of 8 bases. The CDR3, as DNA: TGTGCCAGCAGTTTATATGACGGGAGCAATCAGCCCCAGCATTTT. Its protein is CASSLYDGSNQPQHF.